Listed here is a single T cell receptor beta chain. The antigen is unknown. This entry belongs to a study of cytomegalovirus exposure and HLA in healthy donors. About the study: The early release's HLA-typed donors yielded 65 million to 85 million unique TCRs.

Points from the study as a whole: Associated with HLA alleles at 0.05 false discovery rate in a later analysis were some 16,000 TCR beta sequences. The likely origin of a cluster of highly shared sequence variants was a sequencing artifact. Accurate prediction of HLA-A and HLA-B alleles (for most subjects) was reportedly achieved from TCR beta sequences.

It was with 60 Vbeta and 13 Jbeta primers that the PCR ran. Clones were read by immunoSEQ multiplex PCR, and TCRdb kept only the in-frame ones, dropping some. The data hold around 150,000 clones, with 80% to 90% observed a single time. V shed 5 bases and J shed 10 bases, with 13 bases lying between them. CDR3 length: 12 amino acids. The germline V gene has CDR1 SGHTS and CDR2 YDEGEE. J is TRBJ2-1 and V is TRBV5-8, with D perhaps matching TRBD2 (5 bases). Sequenced: PBMCs. This clonotype was obtained from a middle-aged woman in good health and CMV-seropositive. The CDR3 DNA follows: TGTGCCAGCAGTAGGACTTTCGAGGAGCAGTTCTTC. Amino acids: CASSRTFEEQFF.